The 27 T cell receptor beta chains below were found in one sample sequenced in a study. TCRdb called the 5' RACE reads again in MiXCR, with one record for every CDR3 protein. The data contain around 30,000 distinct CDR3 sequences, around 22% of them singletons. Sequencing was performed on memory CD4+ T cells sorted from blood. Subset denoted: memory CD4+ T cells, CD4+CD45RO+CD25-. The receptor set was obtained from a female donor with breast cancer.

Concerning this clonotype: A much larger clone differs by one base, so this may be a read error. The rearrangement uses TRBV12-3 or TRBV12-4 and TRBJ2-7; 7 bases align to TRBD1. The CDR3 extends over 15 amino acids. CDR3 bases: TGTGCCAGCAGTACAGACAGGGCCAGCTCCCACGAGCAGTACTTC. Translated: CASSTDRASSHEQYF.

The genes are TRBV3-1 and TRBJ2-1, with 9 bases fitting TRBD2. Germline CDR1 reads LGHDT; CDR2 reads YNNKEL (reference sequence). The CDR3 loop spans 15 amino acids. V was clipped by 2 bases and J by 3 bases; unmatched bases: 2. The CDR3 protein is CASSQRRGGYNEQFF. The CDR3, as DNA: TGTGCCAGCAGCCAAAGGCGGGGGGGCTACAATGAGCAGTTCTTC.

This clonotype is judged medium-sized. This sequence joins TRBV4-1 and TRBJ1-2; a weak D match, TRBD1 (5 bases). The CDR3 extends over 13 amino acids. Germline CDR1 is MGHRA and CDR2 is YSYEKL. Trimming removed 0 bases from V and 4 bases from J, with 6 bases in between. The CDR3 DNA reads TGCGCCAGCAGCCAAGACAGGGTCTATGGCTACACCTTC. It encodes CASSQDRVYGYTF.

By its share, this clonotype is medium-sized. The rearrangement uses TRBV4-1 and TRBJ1-2, with 11 positions matching TRBD1. The CDR3 spans 15 residues. Germline V gene data show CDR1 as MGHRA and CDR2 as YSYEKL. V lost 6 bases and J lost 0; bases outside the gene matches: 3. This CDR3 is CASRLDRGPNYGYTF. The DNA for the CDR3 is TGCGCCAGCAGACTGGACAGGGGGCCTAACTATGGCTACACCTTC.

The V gene is TRBV4-1, the J gene TRBJ2-3; 7 bases line up with TRBD2. The CDR3 totals 20 residues. V gave up 0 bases and J gave up 2 bases; unmatched junction bases: 17. The germline V gene has CDR1 MGHRA and CDR2 YSYEKL. The CDR3 DNA sequence: TGCGCCAGCAGCCAAGATCGTCCTCGGCGCAAACTAGCGCCCACAGATACGCAGTATTTT. This gives the protein CASSQDRPRRKLAPTDTQYF.

This clonotype was seen at least ten times. The genes are TRBV27 and TRBJ2-7; D is perhaps TRBD2 (6 bases). This CDR3 comprises 12 residues. Looked up from germline, CDR1 is MNHEY and CDR2 is SMNVEV (reference sequence). V lost 10 bases and J 3 bases, leaving 13 bases between the germline ends. CDR3 DNA sequence: TGTGCCACAGGGACTCAGGTCTACGAGCAGTACTTC. Its protein product is CATGTQVYEQYF.

This sequence joins TRBV29-1 and TRBJ1-2; D not resolved. CDR3 length: 13 amino acids. CDR1 is SQVTM and CDR2 is ANQGSEA in the germline V gene. V lost 3 bases and J 5 bases, leaving 13 bases between the germline ends. This chain's CDR3 is CSVDGLLVYGYTF. In nucleotides, the CDR3 is TGCAGCGTTGACGGGCTCCTGGTTTATGGCTACACCTTC.

A few counts support this clonotype. The chain recombines TRBV5-1 with TRBJ2-3; the match to TRBD2 covers 7 bases. Trimming at V came to 0 bases and at J to 2 bases, leaving 6 bases not matched to a gene. This CDR3 is 16 amino acids long. The germline gives CDR1 SGHRS, CDR2 YFSETQ. CDR3 residues: CASSLVAGATTDTQYF. The CDR3 nucleotides read TGCGCCAGCAGCTTGGTGGCGGGAGCTACCACAGATACGCAGTATTTT. Full variable domain (remainder filled in from reference TRBV5-1 and TRBJ2-3): KAGVTQTPRYLIKTRGQQVTLSCSPISGHRSVSWYQQTPGQGLQFLFEYFSETQRNKGNFPGRFSGRQFSNSRSEMNVSTLELGDSALYLCASSLVAGATTDTQYFGPGTRLTVL.

The genes are TRBV5-1 and TRBJ1-5, with D unresolved. The CDR3 runs to 13 residues. The ends were cut back, 0 bases at V and 7 bases at J, with 8 bases in the middle. Germline CDR1 is SGHRS and CDR2 is YFSETQ. The DNA for the CDR3 is TGCGCCAGCAGCTTGGCGATGGGGCAGCCCCAGCATTTT. As protein: CASSLAMGQPQHF.

Of note for this clonotype: This may come from a read error, since a much larger clone is one base off. The chain combines TRBV12-3 or TRBV12-4 with TRBJ2-3; D not certain. This CDR3 is built from 14 residues. Trimming removed 6 bases from V and 6 bases from J, with 16 bases in between. The CDR3 sequence is CASSSVLLKDTQYF. CDR3 DNA sequence: TGTGCCAGCAGCTCAGTGCTACTAAAGGATACGCAGTATTTT.

The sample holds a few counts of this clonotype. Relative to the germline gene, one junction end is altered; a read error may explain this. V is TRBV28 and J is TRBJ1-4; 9 nucleotides match TRBD1. Looked up from germline, CDR1 is MDHEN and CDR2 is SYDVKM. There are 16 residues in the CDR3. CDR3 region: CTSRPRTGDRWEKLFF. CDR3 DNA sequence: TGTACCAGCAGGCCCCGGACAGGGGATCGTTGGGAAAAACTGTTTTTT.

This clonotype was seen a few times. The genes are TRBV4-1 and TRBJ1-1; D remains ambiguous. Trimming removed 3 bases at V and 2 bases at J, with 1 base between. The CDR3 covers 11 residues. Germline CDR1 reads MGHRA; CDR2 reads YSYEKL. The CDR3 sequence: CASSHNTEAFF. The CDR3 DNA is TGCGCCAGCAGCCACAACACTGAAGCTTTCTTT.

This clonotype occurred many times. The chain has TRBV20-1 and TRBJ2-2; TRBD1 agrees at 7 bases. Per the germline V gene, CDR1 is DFQATT and CDR2 is SNEGSKA (reference sequence). The CDR3 is 14 residues long. With 5 bases clipped from V and 3 bases from J, the junction kept 6 bases outside the gene matches. The CDR3 loop reads CSAQGQGDTGELFF. DNA of the CDR3: TGCAGTGCTCAAGGGCAGGGGGACACCGGGGAGCTGTTTTTT.

The chain combines TRBV19 with TRBJ2-2; 7 positions agree with TRBD1. The CDR3 spans 16 residues. Germline loops: CDR1 LNHDA, CDR2 SQIVND (reference sequence). The ends lost 6 bases at V and 2 bases at J; junction bases unmatched: 9. The CDR3 nucleotides are TGTGCCAGTAGGCACCCCGGGACAGATAACACCGGGGAGCTGTTTTTT. It encodes CASRHPGTDNTGELFF.

This clonotype is medium-sized. The chain employs TRBV6-5 and TRBJ2-3; no clear D. Germline values: CDR1 MNHEY, CDR2 SVGAGI. V shed 2 bases and J shed 2 bases, with 14 bases lying between them. The CDR3 is made up of 16 amino acids. In DNA, the CDR3 is TGTGCCAGCAGTTACCGGGCTCCAATTTTCACAGATACGCAGTATTTT. Its protein product is CASSYRAPIFTDTQYF.

This clonotype was recorded many times. J is TRBJ2-3 and V is TRBV3-1; 13 bases are shared with TRBD2. J lost 4 bases, V lost 4 bases, and 5 bases had no gene match. Germline CDR1 reads LGHDT; CDR2 reads YNNKEL (reference sequence). This CDR3 contains 16 residues. DNA of the CDR3: TGTGCCAGCAGCCCAGCCGGACTAGCGGGGGCAGATACGCAGTATTTT. This sequence encodes CASSPAGLAGADTQYF.

This chain uses TRBV28 with TRBJ1-6; D not resolved. With 4 bases removed from V and 14 bases from J, the gap between germline ends came to 6 bases. The CDR3 totals 10 residues. CDR1 and CDR2 from the germline V gene are MDHEN and SYDVKM. The CDR3 is CASSYGTLHF. CDR3 nucleotide sequence: TGTGCCAGCAGTTACGGCACCCTCCACTTT.

This clonotype has a handful of counts. This chain joins TRBV5-1 and TRBJ2-4; D could derive from TRBD1 or TRBD2 (5 bases each). V lost 2 bases to trimming and J lost 0 bases, with 9 bases between them. The CDR3 is made up of 15 amino acids. The germline V gene encodes CDR1 SGHRS and CDR2 YFSETQ. The CDR3 here is CASSFGAGAKNIQYF. The DNA for the CDR3 is TGCGCCAGCAGCTTTGGGGCGGGAGCCAAAAACATTCAGTACTTC.

Ten or more counts support this clonotype. This CDR3 reads CASSQDRRGWNEQFF. Here the CDR3 DNA reads TGCGCCAGCAGCCAAGATAGGAGGGGGTGGAATGAGCAGTTCTTC. The chain is built from TRBV4-3 and TRBJ2-1; D possibly matches TRBD1 or TRBD2 (6 bases each). This CDR3 has 15 residues. The V gene lost 0 bases and the J gene lost 7 bases, with 13 bases spanning the gap. CDR1 is LGHNA, CDR2 YSLEER, per germline.

The CDR3 nucleotides read TGTGCCAGCAGGGCATGGGGGGAGCAAGAGACCCAGTACTTC. As protein: CASRAWGEQETQYF. The V gene is TRBV2, the J gene TRBJ2-5, with a possible D match to TRBD2 (6 bases). CDR1 is SNHLY and CDR2 is FYNNEI in the germline V gene. The V and J ends lost 6 bases and 2 bases respectively, with 13 bases between them. The CDR3 covers 14 residues.

Concerning this clonotype itself: This may stem from a read error, because a much larger clone lies one nucleotide away. Here the CDR3 DNA reads TGTGCCAGCGGGCCAGGACTAGCGGGGGAGAGAGCCAAAAACATTCAGTACTTC. Translated: CASGPGLAGERAKNIQYF. The chain couples TRBV12-3 or TRBV12-4 to TRBJ2-4; 13 nucleotides match TRBD2. Trimming removed 8 bases from V and 0 bases from J; junction bases left unmatched: 10. The length of the CDR3 is 18 residues.

This chain joins TRBV12-3 or TRBV12-4 and TRBJ2-1, with 10 positions matching TRBD1. CDR3 length equals 16 residues. J lost 11 bases, V lost 3 bases, and 13 bases had no gene match. CDR3 nucleotide sequence: TGTGCCAGCAGTTTGCCCGGGGACAGGGGCGGGGATAAGCAGTTCTTC. This translates into CASSLPGDRGGDKQFF.

A word on this clonotype: A read error may produce the germline difference seen at one junction end. The chain couples TRBV4-1 to TRBJ2-6; 11 bases are a match to TRBD1. The germline V gene encodes CDR1 MGHRA and CDR2 YSYEKL. The length of the CDR3 is 19 residues. For the CDR3, the DNA is TGCGCCAGCAGCTCCAGGACAGGGGGCTCAATCTCTGGGGCCAACGTCCTTACTTTC. Amino acid sequence: CASSSRTGGSISGANVLTF.

This clonotype has just a few counts. This chain uses TRBV9 with TRBJ2-7; D may be TRBD1 or TRBD2 (5 bases each). Deletions cut 4 bases from V and 2 bases from J, with 16 bases between. Germline V gene lookup returns CDR1 SGDLS and CDR2 YYNGEE. This CDR3 is built from 15 residues. As DNA, the CDR3 is TGTGCCAGCAGCCAAGAGGGGACGGTGACCTACGAGCAGTACTTC. As protein: CASSQEGTVTYEQYF.

The chain has TRBV6-5 and TRBJ1-6; 8 bases agree with TRBD1. Germline loops: CDR1 MNHEY, CDR2 SVGAGI. The J segment lost 7 bases and the V segment lost 6 bases, leaving 8 bases of the junction unmatched. CDR3 length equals 15 residues. The CDR3 DNA reads TGTGCCAGCAGACCCCAGGGGGCTAGCAATTCACCCCTCCACTTT. It codes for CASRPQGASNSPLHF.

This clonotype was counted many times. The chain combines TRBV7-3 with TRBJ2-3; D gene uncertain. CDR1 and CDR2 (germline): SGHTA, FQGTGA. The germline V and J ends were trimmed by 4 bases and 0 bases, with 17 bases remaining between them. The CDR3 contains 17 residues. This CDR3 reads CASSSTPLGPSTDTQYF. CDR3 nucleotide sequence: TGTGCCAGCAGCTCGACACCCCTCGGCCCTAGCACAGATACGCAGTATTTT.

By share, this clonotype ranks as medium-sized. The chain carries TRBV4-2 and TRBJ1-1; D unresolved. Trimming took 1 base from V and 1 from J, leaving 4 bases between them. The CDR3 covers 13 residues. In germline, CDR1 is LGHNA, CDR2 YNFKEQ. This chain's CDR3 is CASSQGGNTEAFF. The CDR3 coding sequence is TGTGCCAGCAGCCAAGGGGGGAACACTGAAGCTTTCTTT.